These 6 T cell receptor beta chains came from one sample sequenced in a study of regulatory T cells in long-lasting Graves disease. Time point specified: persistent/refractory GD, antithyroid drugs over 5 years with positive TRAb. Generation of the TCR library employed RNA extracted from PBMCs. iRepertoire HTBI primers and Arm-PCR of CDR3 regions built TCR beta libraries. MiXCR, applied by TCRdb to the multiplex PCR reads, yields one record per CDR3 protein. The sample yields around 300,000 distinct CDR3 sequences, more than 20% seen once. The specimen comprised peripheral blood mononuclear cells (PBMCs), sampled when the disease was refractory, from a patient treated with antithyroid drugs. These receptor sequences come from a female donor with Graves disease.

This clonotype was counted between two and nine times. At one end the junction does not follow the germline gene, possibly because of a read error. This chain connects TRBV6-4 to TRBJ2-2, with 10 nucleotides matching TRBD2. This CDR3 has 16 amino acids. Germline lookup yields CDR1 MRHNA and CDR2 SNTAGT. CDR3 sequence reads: CASSYSAGGPGGELFF. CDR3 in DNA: TGTGCCAGCAGTTACTCAGCGGGAGGGCCTGGCGGGGAGCTGTTTTTT.

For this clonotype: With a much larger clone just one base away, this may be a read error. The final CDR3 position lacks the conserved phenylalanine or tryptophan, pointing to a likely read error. CDR3 coding DNA: TGTGCCAGCAGCCGACAGGGCTCGGGTGGCTACACCCTC. It yields the protein CASSRQGSGGYTL. The chain combines TRBV3-1 with TRBJ1-2; 7 nucleotides agree with TRBD1. The CDR3 consists of 13 residues. Germline trimming cut 4 bases from V and 7 bases from J; bases unmatched to any gene: 6. CDR1 is LGHDT, CDR2 YNNKEL, per germline (reference sequence).

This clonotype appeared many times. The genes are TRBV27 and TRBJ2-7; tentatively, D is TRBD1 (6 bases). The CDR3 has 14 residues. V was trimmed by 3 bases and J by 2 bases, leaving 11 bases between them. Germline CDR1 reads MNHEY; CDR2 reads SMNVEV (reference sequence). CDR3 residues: CASSFAGAAYEQYF. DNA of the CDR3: TGTGCCAGCAGTTTCGCAGGGGCCGCCTACGAGCAGTACTTC.

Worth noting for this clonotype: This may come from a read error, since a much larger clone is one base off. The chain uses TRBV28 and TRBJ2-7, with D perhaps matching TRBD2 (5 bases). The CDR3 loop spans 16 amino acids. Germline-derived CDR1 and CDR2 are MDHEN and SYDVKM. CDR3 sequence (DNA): TGTGCCAGCAGTTTACCGTTTAGCGAGACTCCCTACGGGCAGTACTTC. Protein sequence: CASSLPFSETPYGQYF.

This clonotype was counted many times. The CDR3 coding sequence is TGCAGTGCTTATTGGGGGCAGGAGACCCAGTACTTC. Translating it yields CSAYWGQETQYF. This chain uses TRBV20-1 with TRBJ2-5, with D possibly TRBD1 on 6 matching bases. Germline CDR1 is DFQATT and CDR2 is SNEGSKA (reference sequence). V gave up 5 bases and J gave up 5 bases, with 12 bases separating them. This CDR3 has 12 amino acids.

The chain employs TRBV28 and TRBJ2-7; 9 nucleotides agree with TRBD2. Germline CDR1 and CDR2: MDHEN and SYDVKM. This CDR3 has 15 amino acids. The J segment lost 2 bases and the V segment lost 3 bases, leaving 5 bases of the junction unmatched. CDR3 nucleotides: TGTGCCAGCAGTTTCCACGGCGGGGGGGCCTACGAGCAGTACTTC. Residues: CASSFHGGGAYEQYF.